The 16 T cell receptor beta chains in this list originate from one sample, sequenced in a study of cytomegalovirus exposure and HLA in healthy donors. PCR was performed using 60 Vbeta and 13 Jbeta primers. The method was immunoSEQ multiplex PCR; TCRdb's version includes in-frame clones alone and lacks a portion of them. The sample carries 110,000 to 150,000 clones, approximately 80% recorded once. The sample was PBMCs. These TCRs come from a male donor in good health and CMV-seronegative.

The chain uses TRBV4-2 and TRBJ1-4; TRBD1 is a possible D gene (5 bases). CDR1 and CDR2 from the germline V gene are LGHNA and YNFKEQ. V lost 4 bases and J lost 3, with 18 bases in between. CDR3 length equals 17 residues. The CDR3 DNA sequence: TGTGCCAGCAGCCCCGGCCGCGGGGCAGGTGCTAATGAAAAACTGTTTTTT. As protein: CASSPGRGAGANEKLFF.

The chain uses TRBV10-3 and TRBJ2-7; D gene unclear. This CDR3 contains 11 residues. Per the germline V gene, CDR1 is ENHRY and CDR2 is SYGVKD. V lost 11 bases to trimming and J lost 1 base, with 9 bases between them. Here the CDR3 reads CAAGSSYEQYF. The DNA for the CDR3 is TGTGCCGCCGGTTCTTCCTACGAGCAGTACTTC.

The rearrangement joins TRBV15 to TRBJ2-3; tentative D call: TRBD1 (5 bases). The V end was cut by 3 bases, the J end by 6 bases, with 13 bases between. Germline lookup yields CDR1 LNHNV and CDR2 YYDKDF (reference sequence). The CDR3 runs to 14 residues. CDR3 nucleotides: TGTGCCACCAGCAGTATTACAGGCCTTGATACGCAGTATTTT. Residues: CATSSITGLDTQYF.

This clone occurred a few times. The V call is TRBV11-3, the J call TRBJ2-7; 8 positions agree with TRBD1. Trimming at V came to 5 bases and at J to 6 bases, leaving 9 bases not matched to a gene. The germline V gene has CDR1 SGHNT and CDR2 YENEEA. The CDR3 runs 14 residues. This CDR3 is CASSGRTGGSEQYF. The CDR3 bases are TGTGCCAGCAGCGGCCGAACAGGGGGTAGCGAGCAGTACTTC.

The rearrangement uses TRBV6-5 and TRBJ2-7; 7 bases line up with TRBD1. The junction had 3 bases not matched to a gene; V was cut back by 4 bases and J by 6 bases. The CDR3 loop spans 12 amino acids. Germline-derived CDR1 and CDR2 are MNHEY and SVGAGI. CDR3 nucleotide sequence: TGTGCCAGCAGTTTCACAGGGGCCGAGCAGTACTTC. Protein product: CASSFTGAEQYF.

V and J are TRBV19 and TRBJ1-3, with no clear D. V lost 3 bases, J lost 5 bases, and 11 bases lay in between. Germline values: CDR1 LNHDA, CDR2 SQIVND (reference sequence). CDR3 length: 14 amino acids. In DNA, the CDR3 is TGTGCCAGTAGTATTCCTGAGGGTAGAAACACCATATATTTT. Translation gives CASSIPEGRNTIYF.

This chain joins TRBV6-5 and TRBJ2-5, with 11 bases aligning to TRBD2. Looked up from germline, CDR1 is MNHEY and CDR2 is SVGAGI. The V segment lost 2 bases and the J segment 3 bases; nucleotides outside the gene matches: 2. The CDR3 sequence is 15 residues long. CDR3 region: CASSYGLAGEETQYF. As DNA, the CDR3 is TGTGCCAGCAGTTACGGACTAGCGGGTGAAGAGACCCAGTACTTC.

The genes are TRBV10-2 and TRBJ2-7; 10 positions match TRBD1. Trimming removed 6 bases from V and 5 bases from J; junction bases left unmatched: 10. The length of the CDR3 is 15 residues. Germline-derived CDR1 and CDR2 are WSHSY and SAAADI. CDR3 sequence: CASSAPGQGTHEQYF. CDR3 nucleotide sequence: TGCGCCAGCAGCGCACCGGGACAGGGGACCCACGAGCAGTACTTC.

This chain links TRBV2 with TRBJ2-3; 8 bases line up with TRBD1. The CDR3 totals 11 residues. Germline V lookup: CDR1 SNHLY, CDR2 FYNNEI. With 6 bases clipped from V and 13 bases from J, the junction kept 6 bases outside the gene matches. Here the CDR3 DNA reads TGTGCCAGCAGACAGGGGGTACTCAAGTATTTT. Translated, it gives CASRQGVLKYF.

This clone was recorded only once. At one boundary the junction diverges from the germline segment, which might be a read error. Other DNA sequences from this sample encode an identical CDR3 as well. This chain joins TRBV5-1 and TRBJ1-1; 8 positions match TRBD1. Germline CDR1 is SGHRS and CDR2 is YFSETQ. The CDR3 has 15 residues. CDR3 DNA: TGCGCCAGCAGCTTGTCCAGGGGGCAGGACACGGAAGCTTTCTTT. Protein sequence: CASSLSRGQDTEAFF.

This rearrangement joins TRBV15 to TRBJ1-3; D is perhaps TRBD1 (6 bases). Trimming removed 3 bases from V and 1 base from J, with 16 bases in between. This CDR3 contains 17 residues. The germline V gene encodes CDR1 LNHNV and CDR2 YYDKDF (reference sequence). CDR3 in amino acids: CATSRMAGGRSGNTIYF. CDR3 nucleotides: TGTGCCACCAGCAGGATGGCGGGGGGGCGGTCTGGAAACACCATATATTTT.

V usage is TRBV29-1 and J usage is TRBJ1-1; no firm D call. V lost 3 bases to trimming and J lost 4 bases, with 12 bases between them. CDR1 and CDR2 (germline): SQVTM, ANQGSEA. There are 13 residues in the CDR3. The CDR3 coding sequence is TGCAGCGTTGACGATTCTGGGAGCACTGAAGCTTTCTTT. Amino acid sequence: CSVDDSGSTEAFF.

The chain uses TRBV6-5 and TRBJ2-3; 8 bases are shared with TRBD2. The germline gives CDR1 MNHEY, CDR2 SVGAGI. The V gene end was trimmed by 2 bases and the J gene end by 0 bases; junction bases not matched to a gene: 1. The CDR3 length is 15 residues. CDR3 residues: CASSYQRGSTDTQYF. In DNA, the CDR3 is TGTGCCAGCAGTTACCAGCGGGGGAGCACAGATACGCAGTATTTT.

The rearrangement links TRBV5-6 to TRBJ1-2; possible D gene TRBD1, 5 bases. Trimming stripped 5 bases from V and 5 bases from J, with 16 bases between. This CDR3 is 14 amino acids long. Germline CDR1 SGHDT, CDR2 YYEEEE. The CDR3 region is CASRPRQGRYGYTF. The CDR3 coding sequence is TGTGCCAGCAGGCCCAGGCAGGGTCGTTATGGCTACACCTTC.

This clone turned up a few times. The J gene is TRBJ2-6, the V gene TRBV7-9; D is unresolved. CDR1 SEHNR and CDR2 FQNEAQ come from the germline V gene (reference sequence). V lost 3 bases and J 2 bases, leaving 8 bases between the germline ends. CDR3 length equals 15 residues. CDR3 nucleotide sequence: TGTGCCAGCAGCTTCATTTCCCCTGGGGCCAACGTCCTGACTTTC. It encodes CASSFISPGANVLTF.

This rearrangement joins TRBV5-1 to TRBJ2-5, with 9 bases matching TRBD1. J lost 1 base, V lost 2 bases, and 3 bases had no gene match. This CDR3 has 15 amino acids. Germline assignment: CDR1 SGHRS and CDR2 YFSETQ. CDR3 sequence: CASSFSQGAQETQYF. The CDR3 nucleotides read TGCGCCAGCAGCTTTTCACAGGGGGCCCAAGAGACCCAGTACTTC.